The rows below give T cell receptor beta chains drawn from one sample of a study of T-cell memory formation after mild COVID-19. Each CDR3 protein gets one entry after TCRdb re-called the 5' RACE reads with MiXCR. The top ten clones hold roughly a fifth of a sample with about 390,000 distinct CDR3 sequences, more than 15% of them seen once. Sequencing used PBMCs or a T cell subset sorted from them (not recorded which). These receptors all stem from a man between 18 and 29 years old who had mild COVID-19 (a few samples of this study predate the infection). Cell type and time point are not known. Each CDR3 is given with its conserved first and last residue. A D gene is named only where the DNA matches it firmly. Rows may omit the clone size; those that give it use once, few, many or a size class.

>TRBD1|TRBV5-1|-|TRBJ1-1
CATYRGPGTEAFF
TGCGCCACCTACAGGGGGCCGGGGACTGAAGCTTTCTTT
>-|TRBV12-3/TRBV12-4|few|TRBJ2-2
CASSLTGRAGELFF
TGTGCCAGCAGTTTGACAGGGAGGGCCGGGGAGCTGTTTTTT
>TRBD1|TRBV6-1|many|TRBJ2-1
CASSGDPGQGSDEQFF
TGTGCCAGCAGTGGAGACCCGGGACAGGGGAGCGATGAGCAGTTCTTC
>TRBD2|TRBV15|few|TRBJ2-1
CATSRSGGAVNEQFF
TGTGCCACCAGCAGGAGCGGGGGGGCCGTCAATGAGCAGTTCTTC
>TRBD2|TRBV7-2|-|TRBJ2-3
CASSLHSGGSSDTQYF
TGTGCCAGCAGCTTACACAGCGGGGGGTCGTCAGATACGCAGTATTTT
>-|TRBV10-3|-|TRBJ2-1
CAISGGPDEQFF
TGTGCCATCAGTGGGGGGCCGGATGAGCAGTTCTTC
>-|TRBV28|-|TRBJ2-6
CASSPLGSGANVLTF
TGTGCCAGCAGCCCCTTGGGCTCTGGGGCCAACGTCCTGACTTTC
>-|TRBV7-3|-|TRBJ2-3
CASSLEGGTDTQYF
TGTGCCAGCAGCCTCGAGGGGGGCACAGATACGCAGTATTTT
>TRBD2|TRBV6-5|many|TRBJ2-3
CASSSGGGATDTQYF
TGTGCCAGCAGTTCAGGCGGGGGGGCCACAGATACGCAGTATTTT
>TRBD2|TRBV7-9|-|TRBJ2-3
CASSPLSGITDTQYF
TGTGCCAGCAGTCCCCTTAGCGGGATCACAGATACGCAGTATTTT
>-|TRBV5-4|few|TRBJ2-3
CASSLTSPPDTQYF
TGTGCCAGCAGCTTGACTAGCCCCCCAGATACGCAGTATTTT
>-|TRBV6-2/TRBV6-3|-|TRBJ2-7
CASTEDWSGGEQYF
TGTGCCAGCACCGAGGACTGGTCCGGGGGTGAGCAGTACTTC
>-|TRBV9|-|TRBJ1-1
CASSARTENTEAFF
TGTGCCAGCAGCGCCAGGACAGAGAACACTGAAGCTTTCTTT
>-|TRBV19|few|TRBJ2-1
CASSIDPGYNEQFF
TGTGCCAGTAGTATAGATCCCGGGTACAATGAGCAGTTCTTC
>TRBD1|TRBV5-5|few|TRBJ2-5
CASDGDRAAETQYF
TGTGCCAGCGACGGGGACAGGGCGGCAGAGACCCAGTACTTC
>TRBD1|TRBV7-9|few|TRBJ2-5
CASSSDRDGVETQYF
TGTGCCAGCAGCTCGGACAGGGACGGGGTAGAGACCCAGTACTTC
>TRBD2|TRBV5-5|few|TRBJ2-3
CASSTLAGGQDTQYF
TGTGCCAGCAGCACCCTAGCGGGGGGGCAAGATACGCAGTATTTT
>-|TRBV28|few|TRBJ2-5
CASSLAGSVETQYF
TGTGCCAGCAGTTTAGCAGGGTCCGTAGAGACCCAGTACTTC
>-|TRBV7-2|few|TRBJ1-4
CASSKLTELNEKLFF
TGTGCCAGCAGCAAACTCACAGAGTTAAATGAAAAACTGTTTTTT
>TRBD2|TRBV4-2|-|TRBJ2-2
CASSQVGLAGNSRELFF
TGTGCCAGCAGCCAAGTGGGGCTAGCGGGGAATTCAAGGGAGCTGTTTTTT
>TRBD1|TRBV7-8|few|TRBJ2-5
CASSFRVGQGQETQYF
TGTGCCAGCAGCTTCCGCGTCGGACAGGGACAAGAGACCCAGTACTTC
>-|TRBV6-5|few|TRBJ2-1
CASSYSSRNNEQFF
TGTGCCAGCAGTTACTCGAGTAGGAACAATGAGCAGTTCTTC
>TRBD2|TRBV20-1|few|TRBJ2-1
CSAISRGTRKFF
TGCAGTGCTATTAGCCGAGGGACTAGAAAATTCTTC
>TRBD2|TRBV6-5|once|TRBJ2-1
CASSYGGGTLQNEQFF
TGTGCCAGCAGTTACGGCGGGGGGACTTTGCAAAATGAGCAGTTCTTC
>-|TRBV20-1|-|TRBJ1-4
CSARPRALDEKLFF
TGCAGTGCTAGACCCCGGGCCCTAGATGAAAAACTGTTTTTT
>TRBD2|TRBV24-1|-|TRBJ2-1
CATSDPGTSGNEQFF
TGTGCCACCAGTGACCCCGGGACTAGCGGCAATGAGCAGTTCTTC
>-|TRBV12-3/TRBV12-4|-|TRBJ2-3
CASSPAGRDTDTQYF
TGTGCCAGCAGCCCCGCTGGACGGGACACAGATACGCAGTATTTT
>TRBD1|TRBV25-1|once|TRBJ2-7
CASSEGTGETQHEQYF
TGTGCCAGCAGTGAAGGTACAGGGGAAACTCAGCACGAGCAGTACTTC
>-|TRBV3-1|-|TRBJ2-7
CASSQDLGREREQYF
TGTGCCAGCAGCCAAGATCTAGGCAGGGAACGCGAGCAGTACTTC
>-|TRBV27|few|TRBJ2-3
CASSFGHTQYF
TGTGCCAGCAGTTTCGGCCATACGCAGTATTTT
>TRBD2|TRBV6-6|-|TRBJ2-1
CASSYSRTSGREQFF
TGTGCCAGCAGTTACTCGAGGACTAGCGGGAGAGAGCAGTTCTTC
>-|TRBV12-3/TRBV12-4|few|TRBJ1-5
CASSLTAGDQPQHF
TGTGCCAGCAGTTTAACGGCCGGGGATCAGCCCCAGCATTTT
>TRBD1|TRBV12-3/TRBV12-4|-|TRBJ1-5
CASRPRTGGTQPQHF
TGTGCCAGCAGACCTCGGACAGGGGGTACGCAGCCCCAGCATTTT
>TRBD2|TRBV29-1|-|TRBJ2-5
CSVWEGETQYF
TGCAGCGTTTGGGAGGGAGAGACCCAGTACTTC
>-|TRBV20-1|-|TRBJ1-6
CSAKTGYNSPLHF
TGCAGTGCTAAGACAGGTTATAATTCACCCCTCCACTTT
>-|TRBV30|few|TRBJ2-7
CAWSVDAYQYF
TGTGCCTGGAGTGTGGATGCCTATCAGTACTTC
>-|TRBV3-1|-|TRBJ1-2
CASSQGSGIYGYTF
TGTGCCAGCAGCCAAGGCTCAGGGATCTATGGCTACACCTTC
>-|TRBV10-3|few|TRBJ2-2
CAIRGNGELFF
TGTGCCATAAGGGGTAACGGGGAGCTGTTTTTT
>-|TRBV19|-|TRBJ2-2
CASIMGPPNTGELFF
TGTGCCAGTATAATGGGTCCACCGAACACCGGGGAGCTGTTTTTT
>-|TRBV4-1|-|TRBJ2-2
CASSQPPGSDWTGELFF
TGCGCCAGCAGCCAACCCCCAGGGAGCGATTGGACCGGGGAGCTGTTTTTT
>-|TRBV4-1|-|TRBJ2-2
CASEHRGGAVGTGELFF
TGCGCCAGCGAACACAGGGGGGGGGCGGTTGGCACCGGGGAGCTGTTTTTT
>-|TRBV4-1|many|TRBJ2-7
CASSQEGRGSYEQYF
TGCGCCAGCAGCCAGGAGGGACGGGGAAGCTACGAGCAGTACTTC
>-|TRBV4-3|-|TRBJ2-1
CASSHKDGAYNEQFF
TGCGCCAGCAGCCACAAAGACGGGGCATACAATGAGCAGTTCTTC
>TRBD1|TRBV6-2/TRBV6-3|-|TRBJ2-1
CASSSRTGRSYNEQFF
TGTGCCAGCAGTTCCAGGACAGGGCGCTCCTACAATGAGCAGTTCTTC
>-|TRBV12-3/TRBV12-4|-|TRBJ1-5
CASSLHYQPQHF
TGTGCCAGCAGTCTACATTATCAGCCCCAGCATTTT
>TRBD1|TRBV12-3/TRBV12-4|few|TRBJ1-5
CASGTGRDQPQHF
TGTGCCAGCGGGACAGGGCGAGATCAGCCCCAGCATTTT